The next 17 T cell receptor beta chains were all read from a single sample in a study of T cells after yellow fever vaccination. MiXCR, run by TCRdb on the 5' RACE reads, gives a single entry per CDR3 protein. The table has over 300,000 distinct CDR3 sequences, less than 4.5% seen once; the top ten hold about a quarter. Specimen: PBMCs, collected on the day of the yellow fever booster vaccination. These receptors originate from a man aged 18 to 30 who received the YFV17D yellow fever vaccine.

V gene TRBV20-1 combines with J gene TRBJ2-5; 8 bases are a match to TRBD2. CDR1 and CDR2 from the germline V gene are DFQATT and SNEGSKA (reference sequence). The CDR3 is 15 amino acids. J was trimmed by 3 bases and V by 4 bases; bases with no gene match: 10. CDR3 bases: TGCAGTGCTACCCTTGGTAGCGGGGCCGAAGAGACCCAGTACTTC. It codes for CSATLGSGAEETQYF.

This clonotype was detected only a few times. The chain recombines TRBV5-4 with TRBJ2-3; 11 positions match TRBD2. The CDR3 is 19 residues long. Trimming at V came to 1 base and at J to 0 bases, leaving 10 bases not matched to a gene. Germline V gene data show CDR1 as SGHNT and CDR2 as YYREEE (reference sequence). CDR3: CASSLPGLAGGSSTDTQYF. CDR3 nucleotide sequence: TGTGCCAGCAGCTTGCCGGGGCTAGCGGGGGGCTCAAGCACAGATACGCAGTATTTT.

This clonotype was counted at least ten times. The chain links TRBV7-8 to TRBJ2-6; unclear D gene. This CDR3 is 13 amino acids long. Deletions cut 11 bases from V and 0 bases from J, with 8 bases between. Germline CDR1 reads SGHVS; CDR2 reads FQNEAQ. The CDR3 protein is CAGTSSGANVLTF. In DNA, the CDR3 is TGTGCCGGAACGAGCTCTGGGGCCAACGTCCTGACTTTC.

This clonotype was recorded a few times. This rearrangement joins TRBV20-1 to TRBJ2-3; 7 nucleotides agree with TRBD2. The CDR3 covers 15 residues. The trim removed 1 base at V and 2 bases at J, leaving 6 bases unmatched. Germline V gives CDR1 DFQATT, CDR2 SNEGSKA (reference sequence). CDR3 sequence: CSARVQRGATDTQYF. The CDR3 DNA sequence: TGCAGTGCTAGAGTTCAGCGGGGAGCCACAGATACGCAGTATTTT.

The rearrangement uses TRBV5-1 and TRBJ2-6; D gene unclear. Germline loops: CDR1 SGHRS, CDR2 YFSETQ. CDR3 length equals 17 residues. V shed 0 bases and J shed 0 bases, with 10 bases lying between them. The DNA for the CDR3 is TGCGCCAGCAGCTTGGATACAGCCTACTCTGGGGCCAACGTCCTGACTTTC. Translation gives CASSLDTAYSGANVLTF.

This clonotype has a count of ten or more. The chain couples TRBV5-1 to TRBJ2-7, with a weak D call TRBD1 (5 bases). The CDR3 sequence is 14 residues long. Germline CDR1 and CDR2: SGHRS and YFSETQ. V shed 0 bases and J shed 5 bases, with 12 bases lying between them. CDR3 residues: CASSLGVIGDEQYV. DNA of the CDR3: TGCGCCAGCAGCTTGGGGGTTATAGGGGACGAGCAGTACGTC.

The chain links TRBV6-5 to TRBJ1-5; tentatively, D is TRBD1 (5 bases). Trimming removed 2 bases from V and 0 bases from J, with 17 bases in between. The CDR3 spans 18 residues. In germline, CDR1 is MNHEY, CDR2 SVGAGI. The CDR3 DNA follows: TGTGCCAGCAGTTACCGGCCTTTAGGGACTTATAGCAATCAGCCCCAGCATTTT. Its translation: CASSYRPLGTYSNQPQHF.

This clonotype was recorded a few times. The CDR3 loop reads CASSLPLSYEQYF. DNA for the CDR3: TGCGCCAGCAGCTTGCCCCTCTCCTACGAGCAGTACTTC. This chain links TRBV5-1 with TRBJ2-7; D call uncertain. Trimming pared 1 base from V and 0 bases from J, leaving 5 bases between. The V gene's germline CDR1 is SGHRS and CDR2 YFSETQ. The CDR3 is 13 amino acids.

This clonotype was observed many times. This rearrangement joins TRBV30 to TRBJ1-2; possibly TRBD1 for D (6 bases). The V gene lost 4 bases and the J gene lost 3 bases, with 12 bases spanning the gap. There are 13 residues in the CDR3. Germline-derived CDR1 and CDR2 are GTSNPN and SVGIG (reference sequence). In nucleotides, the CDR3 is TGTGCCTGGAACGGGGGGCAATACTATGGCTACACCTTC. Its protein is CAWNGGQYYGYTF.

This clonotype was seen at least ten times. The CDR3 DNA sequence: TGCGCCAGCAGCCAGGGACAGGGGGGTCTTTACGAGCAGTACGTC. As protein: CASSQGQGGLYEQYV. V and J are TRBV4-1 and TRBJ2-7, with 11 bases identical to TRBD1. This CDR3 has 15 residues. V shed 3 bases, J shed 4 bases, and the junction held 5 bases outside the gene matches. Germline V gene sequence: CDR1 MGHRA, CDR2 YSYEKL.

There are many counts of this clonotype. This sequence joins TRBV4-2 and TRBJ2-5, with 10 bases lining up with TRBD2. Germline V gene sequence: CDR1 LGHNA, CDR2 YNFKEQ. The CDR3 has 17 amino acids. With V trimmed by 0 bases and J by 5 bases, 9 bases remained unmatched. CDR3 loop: CASSQDLKRGGLETQYF. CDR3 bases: TGTGCCAGCAGCCAAGATTTAAAGCGGGGGGGCCTTGAGACCCAGTACTTC.

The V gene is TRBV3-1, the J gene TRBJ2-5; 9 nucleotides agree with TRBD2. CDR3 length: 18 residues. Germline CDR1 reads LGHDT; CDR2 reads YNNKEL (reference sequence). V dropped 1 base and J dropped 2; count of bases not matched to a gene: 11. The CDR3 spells CASSQGSSGGLIQETQYF. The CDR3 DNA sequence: TGTGCCAGCAGCCAAGGAAGTAGCGGGGGACTAATTCAAGAGACCCAGTACTTC.

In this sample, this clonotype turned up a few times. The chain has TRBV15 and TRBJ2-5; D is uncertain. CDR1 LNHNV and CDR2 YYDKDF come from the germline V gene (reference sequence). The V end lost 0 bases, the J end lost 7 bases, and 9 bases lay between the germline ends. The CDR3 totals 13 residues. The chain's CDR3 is CATSREWGGTQYF. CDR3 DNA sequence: TGTGCCACCAGCAGAGAATGGGGTGGGACCCAGTACTTC.

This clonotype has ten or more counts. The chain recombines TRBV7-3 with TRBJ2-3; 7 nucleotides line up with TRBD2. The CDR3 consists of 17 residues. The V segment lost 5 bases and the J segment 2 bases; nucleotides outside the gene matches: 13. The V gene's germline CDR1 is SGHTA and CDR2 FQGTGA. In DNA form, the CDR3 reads TGTGCCAGCAGCCCCAAACCGAGCGGGACCCTCACAGATACGCAGTATTTT. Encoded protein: CASSPKPSGTLTDTQYF.

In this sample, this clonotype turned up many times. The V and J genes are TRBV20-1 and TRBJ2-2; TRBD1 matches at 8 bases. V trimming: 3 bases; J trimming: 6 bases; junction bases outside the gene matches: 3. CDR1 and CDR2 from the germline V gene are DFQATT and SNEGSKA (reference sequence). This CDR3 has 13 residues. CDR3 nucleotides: TGCAGTGCTAGCACGACAGGGGCCGGGGAGCTGTTTTTT. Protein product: CSASTTGAGELFF.

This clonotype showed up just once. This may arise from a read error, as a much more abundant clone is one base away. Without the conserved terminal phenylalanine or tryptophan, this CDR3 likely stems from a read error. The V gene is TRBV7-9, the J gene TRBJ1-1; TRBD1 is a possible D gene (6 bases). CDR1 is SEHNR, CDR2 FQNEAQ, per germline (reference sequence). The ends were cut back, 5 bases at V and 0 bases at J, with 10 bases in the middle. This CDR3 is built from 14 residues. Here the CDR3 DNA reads TGTGCCAGCAGCCCGGGACAATTGAACACTGAAGCTTTCCTT. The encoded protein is CASSPGQLNTEAFL.

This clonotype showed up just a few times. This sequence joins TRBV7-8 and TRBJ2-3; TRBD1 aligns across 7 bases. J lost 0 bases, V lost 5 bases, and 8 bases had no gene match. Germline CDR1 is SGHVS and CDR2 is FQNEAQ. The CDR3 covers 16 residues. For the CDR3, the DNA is TGTGCCAGCAGCCTCCGCCCGGGACAGAGCACAGATACGCAGTATTTT. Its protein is CASSLRPGQSTDTQYF.